What follows are 22 T cell receptor beta chains derived from one specimen sequenced in a study of T-cell reconstitution after alpha-beta-depleted transplantation in children. Unique molecular identifiers were used to barcode this TCRbeta library. TCRdb reprocessed the PCR reads with MiXCR, giving one entry per CDR3 protein. The table lists 500,000 to 750,000 distinct CDR3 sequences, over 10% of them singletons, with about 2.2% in the top ten. Sequences were derived from PBMCs, mostly from graft donor cells, sampled 360 days after TCRalphabeta/CD19-depleted stem cell transplant. These receptors all stem from a male patient younger than 18 who had a stem cell transplant for acute myeloid leukemia, so the T cells may come from the graft donor.

This clonotype was detected a few times. V is TRBV20-1 and J is TRBJ2-3, with D possibly matching TRBD2 (6 bases). Germline values: CDR1 DFQATT, CDR2 SNEGSKA (reference sequence). The length of the CDR3 is 15 residues. V lost 3 bases and J 4 bases, leaving 17 bases between the germline ends. The CDR3 sequence is CSASRVGRGPDTQYF. The CDR3 bases are TGCAGTGCTAGTCGAGTCGGGAGAGGGCCAGATACGCAGTATTTT.

The chain joins TRBV7-2 to TRBJ2-3; 9 bases are a match to TRBD2. The V segment lost 5 bases and the J segment 7 bases; nucleotides outside the gene matches: 10. The germline gives CDR1 SGHTA, CDR2 FQGNSA. The CDR3 covers 15 residues. The chain's CDR3 is CASSLLAGSVHTQYF. The CDR3 DNA is TGTGCCAGCAGCCTGCTAGCGGGATCAGTCCATACGCAGTATTTT.

This clonotype was seen at least ten times. The V and J genes are TRBV5-1 and TRBJ2-1; tentative D call: TRBD2 (5 bases). The germline V gene has CDR1 SGHRS and CDR2 YFSETQ. Trimming left V 4 bases short and J 0 bases short, with 11 bases between. The CDR3 runs to 15 residues. CDR3 loop: CASSPGYSSYNEQFF. CDR3 nucleotides: TGCGCCAGCAGCCCGGGATACAGCTCCTACAATGAGCAGTTCTTC.

DNA of the CDR3: TGCAGTGCTAGAGATCCGGTATTGAATGGGAACACTGAAGCTTTCTTT. Its protein product is CSARDPVLNGNTEAFF. This rearrangement joins TRBV20-1 to TRBJ1-1; D uncertain. The CDR3 is made up of 16 amino acids. V was pared by 0 bases and J by 1 base, with 15 bases between. CDR1 and CDR2 (germline): DFQATT, SNEGSKA (reference sequence).

This clonotype was found many times. DNA for the CDR3: TGTGCCAGCAGCCCGGCCAGCGGGAGCGCTTCAACCGAGCAGTACTTC. Protein sequence: CASSPASGSASTEQYF. The chain joins TRBV9 to TRBJ2-7; 8 nucleotides line up with TRBD2. CDR1 and CDR2 from the germline V gene are SGDLS and YYNGEE. Trimming removed 4 bases from V and 6 bases from J; junction bases left unmatched: 15. This CDR3 region has 16 residues.

V gene TRBV3-1 combines with J gene TRBJ2-2, with 9 bases fitting TRBD2. CDR1 and CDR2 (germline): LGHDT, YNNKEL (reference sequence). The CDR3 runs to 16 residues. The ends lost 4 bases at V and 5 bases at J; junction bases unmatched: 8. CDR3 DNA sequence: TGTGCCAGCAGCCTTCTAGCGGGAATTGGGACCGGGGAGCTGTTTTTT. It translates to CASSLLAGIGTGELFF.

This clonotype was counted only a few times. The chain recombines TRBV10-3 with TRBJ1-1, with D uncertain. The CDR3 spans 14 residues. In germline, CDR1 is ENHRY, CDR2 SYGVKD. V lost 0 bases to trimming and J lost 4 bases, with 9 bases between them. The CDR3 loop is CAISESWEGTEAFF. For the CDR3, the DNA is TGTGCCATCAGTGAGTCTTGGGAAGGCACTGAAGCTTTCTTT.

The chain couples TRBV3-1 to TRBJ2-3; 7 bases match TRBD2. CDR3 length: 17 residues. The V segment lost 0 bases and the J segment 7 bases; nucleotides outside the gene matches: 13. Germline values: CDR1 LGHDT, CDR2 YNNKEL (reference sequence). CDR3 protein: CASSQEVLGGRANTQYF. CDR3 DNA: TGTGCCAGCAGCCAAGAAGTGTTGGGCGGGAGAGCGAATACGCAGTATTTT.

The chain recombines TRBV4-3 with TRBJ2-7, with 8 bases lining up with TRBD2. From germline, CDR1 is LGHNA and CDR2 YSLEER. The CDR3 has 16 amino acids. The J segment lost 1 base and the V segment lost 1 base, leaving 6 bases of the junction unmatched. This CDR3 is CASSQAVSGKSYEQYF. The CDR3 DNA is TGCGCCAGCAGCCAAGCGGTTAGCGGGAAATCCTACGAGCAGTACTTC.

In this sample, this clonotype turned up many times. V is TRBV12-3 or TRBV12-4 and J is TRBJ2-5, with unresolved D. Trimming removed 2 bases at V and 0 bases at J, with 7 bases between. The CDR3 is 14 residues long. The CDR3 region is CASSLLQNQETQYF. As DNA, the CDR3 is TGTGCCAGCAGTTTATTGCAAAACCAAGAGACCCAGTACTTC.

This clonotype was counted only a few times. The J gene is TRBJ2-1, the V gene TRBV18; the D is unclear. This CDR3 is built from 13 residues. The germline V and J ends were trimmed by 6 bases and 7 bases, with 13 bases remaining between them. Germline CDR1 reads KGHSH; CDR2 reads LQKENI. CDR3 region: CASSVPYGNEQFF. DNA for the CDR3: TGTGCCAGCTCTGTGCCTTATGGGAATGAGCAGTTCTTC. The full variable domain, completed using reference TRBV18 and TRBJ2-1, is NAGVMQNPRHLVRRRGQEARLRCSPMKGHSHVYWYRQLPEEGLKFMVYLQKENIIDESGMPKERFSAEFPKEGPSILRIQQVVRGDSAAYFCASSVPYGNEQFFGPGTRLTVL.

The chain has TRBV7-9 and TRBJ2-7; TRBD2 matches at 7 bases. This CDR3 has 16 amino acids. V gave up 3 bases and J gave up 5 bases; unmatched junction bases: 13. Germline CDR1 and CDR2: SEHNR and FQNEAQ (reference sequence). CDR3 residues: CASSFPRVAGRDEQYF. The CDR3, as DNA: TGTGCCAGCAGCTTCCCTCGGGTGGCAGGGAGGGACGAGCAGTACTTC.

This chain uses TRBV29-1 with TRBJ2-3; possible D gene TRBD2, 7 bases. This CDR3 is 15 amino acids long. Trimming removed 4 bases from V and 2 bases from J, with 16 bases in between. Per the germline V gene, CDR1 is SQVTM and CDR2 is ANQGSEA. The CDR3 DNA sequence: TGCAGCGTTGCGGGGGGAAGGGGACACACAGATACGCAGTATTTT. Its translation: CSVAGGRGHTDTQYF.

This clonotype was counted a few times. V usage is TRBV7-2 and J usage is TRBJ2-1; D may correspond to TRBD1 or TRBD2 (5 bases each). Germline CDR1 is SGHTA and CDR2 is FQGNSA. Trimming took off 8 bases at V and 6 bases at J, with 26 bases between the two ends. This CDR3 region has 17 residues. The CDR3 DNA reads TGTGCCAGCGATACCCCGACCGGGACCCGCCCGGGCAATGAGCAGTTCTTC. Translating gives CASDTPTGTRPGNEQFF.

The chain carries TRBV7-2 and TRBJ2-5; D unclear. Per germline, CDR1 SGHTA and CDR2 FQGNSA. The CDR3 loop spans 17 amino acids. V gave up 5 bases and J gave up 1 base, with 20 bases separating them. Here the CDR3 reads CASSPRRRLGTQETQYF. The DNA for the CDR3 is TGTGCCAGCAGCCCCCGCCGTCGTTTGGGTACCCAAGAGACCCAGTACTTC.

This clonotype was counted ten times or more. The chain has TRBV5-6 and TRBJ2-1; tentatively, D is TRBD1 (5 bases). The germline V gene encodes CDR1 SGHDT and CDR2 YYEEEE. V was shortened by 5 bases and J by 4 bases, with 7 bases between the two germline ends. The CDR3 sequence is 12 residues long. The CDR3 DNA follows: TGTGCCAGCAGGGCAGGGTACAATGAGCAGTTCTTC. Translation gives CASRAGYNEQFF.

This clonotype turned up a few times. The chain recombines TRBV12-3 or TRBV12-4 with TRBJ2-2; D is unclear. The CDR3 loop spans 19 amino acids. Trimming took off 6 bases at V and 0 bases at J, with 23 bases between the two ends. The CDR3 sequence: CASSSFPLGTLANTGELFF. In nucleotides, the CDR3 is TGTGCCAGCAGCTCTTTCCCCCTAGGCACCTTGGCGAACACCGGGGAGCTGTTTTTT.

This clonotype was found many times. The V gene is TRBV14, the J gene TRBJ2-5; 14 positions match TRBD2. The CDR3 consists of 16 residues. Trimming took 1 base from V and 5 from J; bases not matched to a gene: 3. Germline values: CDR1 SGHDN, CDR2 FVKESK. In DNA, the CDR3 is TGTGCCAGCAGCCAAGGGGGACTAGCGGGAGTGGAGACCCAGTACTTC. Translating gives CASSQGGLAGVETQYF.

This clonotype was detected many times. The chain joins TRBV28 to TRBJ2-2; 10 bases match TRBD1. The germline V gene encodes CDR1 MDHEN and CDR2 SYDVKM. This CDR3 has 17 residues. The V segment lost 3 bases and the J segment 5 bases; nucleotides outside the gene matches: 9. DNA of the CDR3: TGTGCCAGCAGTTTTGCCCGGGACAGGGGTCTAACCGGGGAGCTGTTTTTT. Amino acids: CASSFARDRGLTGELFF.

This chain uses TRBV4-2 with TRBJ2-3; 8 bases fit TRBD2. CDR1 LGHNA and CDR2 YNFKEQ come from the germline V gene. Trimming at V came to 0 bases and at J to 2 bases, leaving 7 bases not matched to a gene. This CDR3 is built from 17 residues. The CDR3 is CASSQDDRGGFTDTQYF. The DNA of the CDR3 is TGTGCCAGCAGCCAAGATGATCGGGGGGGGTTCACAGATACGCAGTATTTT.

V gene TRBV27 combines with J gene TRBJ2-7; TRBD2 agrees at 8 bases. This CDR3 comprises 15 residues. V was pared by 3 bases and J by 4 bases, with 8 bases of the junction left unmatched. The germline CDR1 and CDR2 sequences are MNHEY and SMNVEV (reference sequence). The CDR3 sequence: CASSFHSGKEYEQYF. The CDR3, as DNA: TGTGCCAGCAGTTTCCATAGCGGGAAGGAGTACGAGCAGTACTTC.

This clonotype was detected ten times or more. The chain links TRBV7-8 to TRBJ2-7; tentative D call: TRBD1 (8 bases). The CDR3 length is 13 residues. Looked up from germline, CDR1 is SGHVS and CDR2 is FQNEAQ. Trimming pared 5 bases from V and 6 bases from J, leaving 14 bases between. In DNA, the CDR3 is TGTGCCAGCAGCCCTAACAGGGGGGGCGAGCAGTACTTC. This encodes CASSPNRGGEQYF.